This T cell receptor (beta chain) was captured by sequencing in a study of a mutant IDH1 vaccine in newly diagnosed glioma. About the research overall: Treated patients had a mean age of around 39 years and a sex split that was roughly 60% male and 37.5% female.

This CDR3 has 14 amino acids. CDR1 and CDR2 from the germline V gene are SGDLS and YYNGEE. V shed 6 bases, J shed 5 bases, and the junction held 10 bases outside the gene matches. In its sample, this clone was seen a few times. Its antigen is not identified. Time point defined: week 35, safety follow-up. Each dose delivered 300 ug of mutant IDH1 20-mer peptide subcutaneously with imiquimod. Vaccination of patients was performed eight times, in weeks 1, 3, 5, 7, 11, 15, 19 and 23. Here immunoSEQ multiplex PCR was the method, and the copy in TCRdb shows in-frame clones only, minus some. The sample has around 50,000 clones, around four fifths seen once.

This rearrangement joins TRBV9 to TRBJ1-1; TRBD1 matches 7 bases. This sequence was found in a woman younger than 35 with glioma. The material was PBMCs, obtained from a glioma patient whose treatment included an IDH1 peptide vaccine. The CDR3 coding sequence is TGTGCCAGCACCCAGGGGGGGGCGAGAACTGAAGCTTTCTTT. This codes for CASTQGGARTEAFF.